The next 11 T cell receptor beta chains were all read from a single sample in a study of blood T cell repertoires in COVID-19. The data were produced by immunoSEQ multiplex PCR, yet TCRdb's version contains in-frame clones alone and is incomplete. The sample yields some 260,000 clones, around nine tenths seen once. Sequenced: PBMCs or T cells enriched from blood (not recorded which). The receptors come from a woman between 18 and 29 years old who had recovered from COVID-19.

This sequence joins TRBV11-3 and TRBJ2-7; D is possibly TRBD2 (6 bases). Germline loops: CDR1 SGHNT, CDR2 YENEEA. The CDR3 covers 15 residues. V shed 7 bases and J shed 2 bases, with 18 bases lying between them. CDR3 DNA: TGTGCCAGCACCCAGCGGTCTAGCGCGACCTACGAGCAGTACTTC. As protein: CASTQRSSATYEQYF. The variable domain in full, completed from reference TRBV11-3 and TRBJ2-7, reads EAGVVQSPRYKIIEKKQPVAFWCNPISGHNTLYWYLQNLGQGPELLIRYENEEAVDDSQLPKDRFSAERLKGVDSTLKIQPAELGDSAVYLCASTQRSSATYEQYFGPGTRLTVT.

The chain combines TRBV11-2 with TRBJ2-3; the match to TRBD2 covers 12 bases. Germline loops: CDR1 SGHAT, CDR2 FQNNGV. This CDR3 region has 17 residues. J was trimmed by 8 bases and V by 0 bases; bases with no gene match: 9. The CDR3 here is CASSLDLRLAGGPTQYF. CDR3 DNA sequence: TGTGCCAGCAGCTTAGATCTAAGGCTAGCGGGGGGGCCTACGCAGTATTTT.

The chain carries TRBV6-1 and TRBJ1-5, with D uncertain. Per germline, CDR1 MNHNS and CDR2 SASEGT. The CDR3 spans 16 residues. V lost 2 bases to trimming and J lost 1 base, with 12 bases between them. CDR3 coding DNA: TGTGCCAGCAGTGAATATTACAGTGGGAGCAATCAGCCCCAGCATTTT. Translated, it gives CASSEYYSGSNQPQHF.

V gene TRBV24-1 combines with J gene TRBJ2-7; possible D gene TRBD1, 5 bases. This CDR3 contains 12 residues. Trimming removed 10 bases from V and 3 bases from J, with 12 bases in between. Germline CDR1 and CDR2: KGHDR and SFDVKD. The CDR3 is CATRTPFYEQYF. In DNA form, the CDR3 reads TGTGCCACGCGGACACCGTTCTACGAGCAGTACTTC.

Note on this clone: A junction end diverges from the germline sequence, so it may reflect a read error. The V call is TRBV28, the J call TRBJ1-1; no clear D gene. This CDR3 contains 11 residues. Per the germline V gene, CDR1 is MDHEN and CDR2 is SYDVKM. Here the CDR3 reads CASSTTADMAF. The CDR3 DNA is TGTGCCAGCAGTACCACCGCCGACATGGCGTTT.

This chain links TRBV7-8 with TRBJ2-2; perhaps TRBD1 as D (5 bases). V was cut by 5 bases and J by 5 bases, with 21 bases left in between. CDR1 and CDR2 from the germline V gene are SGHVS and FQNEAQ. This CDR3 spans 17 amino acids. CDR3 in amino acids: CASSPRRAGLGTGELFF. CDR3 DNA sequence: TGTGCCAGCAGCCCCCGTAGAGCAGGGTTGGGGACCGGGGAGCTGTTTTTT.

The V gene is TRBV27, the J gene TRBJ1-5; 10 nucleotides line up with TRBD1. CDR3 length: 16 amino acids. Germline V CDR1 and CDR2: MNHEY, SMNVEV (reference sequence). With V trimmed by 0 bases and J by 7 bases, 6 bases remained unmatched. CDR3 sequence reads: CASSLSVGTGVQPQHF. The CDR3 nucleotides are TGTGCCAGCAGTTTATCGGTCGGGACAGGGGTGCAGCCCCAGCATTTT.

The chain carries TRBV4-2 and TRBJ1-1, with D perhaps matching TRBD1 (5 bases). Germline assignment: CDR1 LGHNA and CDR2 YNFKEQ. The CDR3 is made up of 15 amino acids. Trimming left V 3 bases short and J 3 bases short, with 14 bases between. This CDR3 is CASSQNPTGDTEAFF. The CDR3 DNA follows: TGTGCCAGCAGCCAGAACCCCACAGGAGACACTGAAGCTTTCTTT.

The CDR3 region has the DNA TGTGCCAGCAGCCTTGGGGGGTACGGTTACAATGAGCAGTTCTTC. Its translation is CASSLGGYGYNEQFF. The V and J genes are TRBV3-1 (or the pseudogene TRBV3-2) and TRBJ2-1, with D possibly matching TRBD2 (6 bases). Germline CDR1 reads LGHDT; CDR2 reads YNNKEL (reference sequence). The CDR3 is 15 amino acids. With 4 bases removed from V and 4 bases from J, the gap between germline ends came to 14 bases.

CDR3 sequence (DNA): TGTGCCAGCAGCTCGGCGGGGGGGCAGGGTTCACCCCTCCACTTT. Translating it yields CASSSAGGQGSPLHF. V gene TRBV7-2 combines with J gene TRBJ1-6; weak D call: TRBD1 (6 bases). The CDR3 is 15 amino acids. Per germline, CDR1 SGHTA and CDR2 FQGNSA. Trimming took 4 bases from V and 9 from J, leaving 16 bases between them.

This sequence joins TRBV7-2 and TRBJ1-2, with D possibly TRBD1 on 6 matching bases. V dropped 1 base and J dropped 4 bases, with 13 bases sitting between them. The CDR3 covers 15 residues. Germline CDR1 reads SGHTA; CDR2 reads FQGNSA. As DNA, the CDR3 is TGTGCCAGCAGCTTAGGTTCCGCAGGGGTCTATGGCTACACCTTC. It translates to CASSLGSAGVYGYTF.